Detailed here is one TCR beta chain. This record comes from a study of T cells after yellow fever vaccination. Germline V CDR1 and CDR2: DFQATT, SNEGSKA (reference sequence). Between the trimmed V and J ends, which lost 5 bases and 7 bases, there was a span of 9 bases. The CDR3 runs 11 residues. MiXCR, applied by TCRdb to the 5' RACE reads, yields one record per CDR3 protein. In the table there are roughly 520,000 distinct CDR3 sequences, 20% to 25% of which are singletons. This receptor was obtained from a man younger than 35 who received the YFV17D yellow fever vaccine. The V call is TRBV20-1, the J call TRBJ2-1; tentative D call: TRBD1 (5 bases). Material: PBMCs, obtained less than 25 days after the first yellow fever vaccination. CDR3 in DNA: TGCAGTGCTCGACAGCAGAATGAGCAGTTCTTC. Translated: CSARQQNEQFF.